This entry is about one T cell receptor beta chain. The sample belongs to a study of blood T cell repertoires in COVID-19. Turning to the study itself: From the United States, Italy and Spain came samples of acute and convalescent COVID-19. The cDNA or gDNA used as material had been derived from T cells, B-cell-depleted T cells, or PBMCs.

With 3 bases removed from V and 4 bases from J, the gap between germline ends came to 10 bases. Germline assignment: CDR1 MNHEY and CDR2 SVGEGT. The CDR3 length is 14 residues. Source study methods: Amplifying reference gene primers gave estimates of nucleated cell counts. Clones were sequenced by immunoSEQ multiplex PCR, and TCRdb holds only the in-frame ones, with some missing. The V and J calls and clone size are taken from that table; D and trimming were inferred from the DNA. Among some 220,000 clones listed, roughly 80% were seen once. This chain connects TRBV6-2 or TRBV6-3 to TRBJ1-5; D is uncertain. The sequence derives from a woman aged 70-85 years with acute or convalescent COVID-19. The sample taken for sequencing was peripheral blood. The CDR3 is CASSYYSANQPQHF. CDR3 nucleotides: TGTGCCAGCAGTTATTATTCCGCGAATCAGCCCCAGCATTTT.